The present T cell receptor (beta chain) was sequenced within a study of CD8 T cells in ankylosing spondylitis. CDR1 and CDR2 (germline): SNHLY, FYNNEI. This CDR3 comprises 14 residues. Trimming cost V 3 bases and J 1 base, with 9 bases left between them. TCRdb processed the 5' RACE reads anew with MiXCR; each CDR3 protein has one entry. The table shows under 400,000 distinct CDR3 sequences, with 11% occurring only once. The chain employs TRBV2 and TRBJ1-2; D is ambiguous. The clonotype was recovered from a female donor with ankylosing spondylitis or in good health (not recorded which). The sample was blood, either unsorted or a sorted T cell fraction (not recorded which). The CDR3: CASSDLGSNYGYTF. The CDR3 region has the DNA TGTGCCAGCAGTGATTTAGGGAGTAACTATGGCTACACCTTC.